This T cell receptor beta chain comes out of a study of lymphopenia after photon versus proton radiotherapy. Findings and limits, study-wide: Post-nadir diversity loss with photons came from oligoclonal expansion, particularly CD8+ Temra cells. Better survival with proton therapy was suggested as possible, not demonstrated. Photon-treated patients lost naive T cells and TCR diversity; proton-treated stayed stable.

V was clipped by 7 bases and J by 2 bases, with 16 bases between them. CDR1 and CDR2 from the germline V gene are MNHNY and SVGAGI (reference sequence). The CDR3 has 15 residues. Concerning this clone itself: The target antigen is unknown.

Profiled with immunoSEQ multiplex PCR; TCRdb holds only in-frame clones, not every one. The sample yields 37,000 or so clones, about 84% seen once. The chain has TRBV6-6 and TRBJ2-3; no firm D call. This receptor was identified in a man aged 50 to 60 with gastric cancer. Sequences were derived from peripheral blood, sampled from a patient treated with photon-based radiotherapy. CDR3 region: CASTYSTLNTDTQYF. The CDR3 DNA reads as TGTGCCAGCACATACTCAACTCTAAACACAGATACGCAGTATTTT.